Listed below are T cell receptor beta chains from one sample, sequenced in a study of early stage breast cancer tumors. Some clones are missing from TCRdb's copy, which holds only in-frame ones; the method was immunoSEQ multiplex PCR. The profile shows about 31,000 clones, 60% to 80% of them singletons. The sequenced sample consisted of blood. These receptors were collected from a person in their 40s with breast cancer. The CDR3 runs from the conserved cysteine through the conserved F or W. D genes are given only for firm matches. Expanded clones are given a class, and other clones once, few, many or no size at all.

clone_size d_call j_call v_call cdr3_nt cdr3_aa
NA TRBD2 TRBJ2-1 TRBV5-4 TGTGCCAGCAGCCGGACTAGCGGGCCTAATGAGCAGTTCTTC CASSRTSGPNEQFF
NA NA TRBJ1-2 TRBV19 TGTGCCAGTAGTCGGGGGAGCGGCTACACCTTC CASSRGSGYTF
NA NA TRBJ2-7 TRBV9 TGTGCCAGCAGCCTGGGGGGAGGAACAGGTAGGGAGCAGTACTTC CASSLGGGTGREQYF
NA TRBD2 TRBJ2-1 TRBV7-3 TGTGCCAGCAGCCCTAATAGCGGGAGCTCCTACAATGAGCAGTTCTTC CASSPNSGSSYNEQFF
few NA TRBJ2-1 TRBV4-2 TGTGCCAGCAGCCAAACTTCTAGCAGTCTCAATGAGCAGTTCTTC CASSQTSSSLNEQFF
NA TRBD1 TRBJ1-4 TRBV7-2 TGTGCCAGCAGCTTAGGGCAAGACAGGGGGTCAGAAAAACTGTTTTTT CASSLGQDRGSEKLFF
NA NA TRBJ1-1 TRBV7-2 TGTGCCAGCAGCTTACTGGGCTTAGCTGAAGCTTTCTTT CASSLLGLAEAFF
NA NA TRBJ2-5 TRBV28 TGTGCCAGCAGTTTATCGGCGGGGCAGGAGACCCAGTACTTC CASSLSAGQETQYF
few NA TRBJ1-5 TRBV5-8 TGTGCCAGCAGCTTGGCGTTGTGGCAGGGTGGCAATCAGCCCCAGCATTTT CASSLALWQGGNQPQHF
NA TRBD2 TRBJ2-3 TRBV5-6 TGTGCCAGCAGCGGGAAAGATGGACTAGCGGGTTACAGCACAGATACGCAGTATTTT CASSGKDGLAGYSTDTQYF
NA TRBD2 TRBJ2-3 TRBV4-1 TGCGCCAGCAGCCAAGGGGGACTAGCGGGACACAGCACAGATACGCAGTATTTT CASSQGGLAGHSTDTQYF
once NA TRBJ2-7 TRBV30 TGTGCCTGGAATTACTACCCCTACGAGCAGTACTTC CAWNYYPYEQYF
NA NA TRBJ1-2 TRBV21-1 TGTGCCAGCAGCAAAATTCGGAGGGATGGCTACACCTTC CASSKIRRDGYTF
once TRBD1 TRBJ1-4 TRBV19 TGTGCCAGTACCCCGGGACAGACTAATGAAAAACTGTTTTTT CASTPGQTNEKLFF
NA NA TRBJ2-3 TRBV5-4 TGTGCCAGCAGCTTGGATGGGTCTAGCACAGATACGCAGTATTTT CASSLDGSSTDTQYF
once TRBD1 TRBJ2-7 TRBV10-3 TGTGCCATCAGTGAGTCCAGTGGGACAGGGTCCTACGAGCAGTACTTC CAISESSGTGSYEQYF
NA NA TRBJ2-2 TRBV19 TGTGCCAGTAAGCAACGGGATTTTAACACCGGGGAGCTGTTTTTT CASKQRDFNTGELFF
NA TRBD2 TRBJ2-3 TRBV19 TGTGCCAGTAGTATGGGACTAGGAGGGGCAGATACGCAGTATTTT CASSMGLGGADTQYF
NA TRBD2 TRBJ2-7 TRBV4-1 TGCGCCAGCAGCCAAGATGGGGGGGAGAGGTACGAGCAGTACTTC CASSQDGGERYEQYF
NA TRBD2 TRBJ2-2 TRBV11-2 TGTGCCAGCACCCTATGGCGGGAGAGGGGCACCGGGGAGCTGTTTTTT CASTLWRERGTGELFF
NA NA TRBJ2-3 TRBV18 TGTGCCAGCTCACCCCGGACTAGCACAGATACGCAGTATTTT CASSPRTSTDTQYF
NA NA TRBJ2-3 TRBV30 TGTGCCTGGAGACAAATATCGGGAGTCCCCAGAGATACGCAGTATTTT CAWRQISGVPRDTQYF
NA NA TRBJ2-1 TRBV7-9 TGTGCCAGCAGCTTAGCGCAGACAGTGGTACGTGAGCAGTTCTTC CASSLAQTVVREQFF
NA NA TRBJ2-1 TRBV7-2 TGTGCCAGCAGGGAATCTAGGTATGCCTACAATGAGCAGTTCTTC CASRESRYAYNEQFF
NA NA TRBJ2-2 TRBV27 TGTGCCATCCATGACCGGGGCCAGGGACCCACCGGGGAGCTGTTTTTT CAIHDRGQGPTGELFF
NA TRBD1 TRBJ2-2 TRBV6-5 TGTGCCAGCAAGGGACAGGGGGAAGCCGGGGAGCTGTTTTTT CASKGQGEAGELFF
NA NA TRBJ1-1 TRBV23-1 TGCGCCAGCAGTCCCCCCTGTGGGGTGAACACTGAAGCTTTCTTT CASSPPCGVNTEAFF
NA TRBD2 TRBJ2-3 TRBV18 TGTGCCAGCTCACCCCAGAGGACAAGCGGGAGGGGAGATACGCAGTATTTT CASSPQRTSGRGDTQYF
few NA TRBJ1-2 TRBV18 TGTGCCAGCTCACCTCAGGACAACTATGGCTACACCTTC CASSPQDNYGYTF
once NA TRBJ2-7 TRBV5-4 TGTGCCAGCAGCTTGGACAGCTTGGCGGGGTCCGAGCAGTACTTC CASSLDSLAGSEQYF
NA NA TRBJ2-5 TRBV19 TGTGCCAGTAGCCCCCGTCGACAGGTCGTTAGAGAGACCCAGTACTTC CASSPRRQVVRETQYF
NA TRBD1 TRBJ2-3 TRBV7-3 TGTGCCAGCAGCTCTGGACAGGGAATTCCGGCTAGCACAGATACGCAGTATTTT CASSSGQGIPASTDTQYF
NA TRBD2 TRBJ2-1 TRBV6-1 TGTGCCAGCAGACACCAAGCGGGAGACAACAATGAGCAGTTCTTC CASRHQAGDNNEQFF
NA NA TRBJ1-5 TRBV19 TGTGCCACCTCCCGAGGGGGAATTAGCAATCAGCCCCAGCATTTT CATSRGGISNQPQHF
NA NA TRBJ1-2 TRBV18 TGTGCCAGCTCCCGCGACCTAACAGCAAACTATGGCTACACCTTC CASSRDLTANYGYTF
NA NA TRBJ2-3 TRBV27 TGTGCCAGCACTTTAGAGTCCGATACGCAGTATTTT CASTLESDTQYF
NA NA TRBJ2-3 TRBV19 TGTGCCAGTAGTATAGCGGTGTGGGGCACAGATACGCAGTATTTT CASSIAVWGTDTQYF
NA NA TRBJ1-1 TRBV5-1 TGCGCCAGCGGAGGGGTGGGGGACACTGAAGCTTTCTTT CASGGVGDTEAFF
NA NA TRBJ2-3 TRBV11-2 TGTGCCAGCAGCTTAGAGGTCACCTCGGATACGCAGTATTTT CASSLEVTSDTQYF
NA NA TRBJ2-3 TRBV19 TGTGCCAGTAAGGATTGGACCTCGGGAGATACGCAGTATTTT CASKDWTSGDTQYF
NA NA TRBJ2-7 TRBV5-6 TGTGCCAGCAGCTTCAGCTTTGGGAGCTACGAGCAGTACTTC CASSFSFGSYEQYF
NA NA TRBJ2-1 TRBV6-5 TGTGCCAGCAGTCCTGGGAAGGGCAATGAGCAGTTCTTC CASSPGKGNEQFF
few NA TRBJ1-2 TRBV10-3 TGTGCCATCAGCGGACAGCAAATTAACTATGGCTACACCTTC CAISGQQINYGYTF
NA NA TRBJ2-5 TRBV7-8 TGTGCCAGCAGCTTCGGGGAAAGGGAGACCCAGTACTTC CASSFGERETQYF
NA TRBD2 TRBJ2-3 TRBV25-1 TGTGCCAGCAGTGAATGGCGGGAGAAGACAGATACGCAGTATTTT CASSEWREKTDTQYF
NA NA TRBJ2-7 TRBV2 TGTGCCAGCAGCGCGGGGAGTTTAGACTACGAGCAGTACTTC CASSAGSLDYEQYF
NA NA TRBJ2-5 TRBV7-9 TGTGCCAGCAGCCCTCGGGAGCGCTTAAAAGAGACCCAGTACTTC CASSPRERLKETQYF
NA TRBD1 TRBJ1-1 TRBV7-3 TGTGCCAGCAGCATGACAGGGTCTGAAGCTTTCTTT CASSMTGSEAFF
NA TRBD2 TRBJ2-1 TRBV7-6 TGTGCCAGCAGCCAACCGGGACTACGAAATGAGCAGTTCTTC CASSQPGLRNEQFF
NA NA TRBJ2-1 TRBV7-2 TGTGCCAGCAGCTTAGCGATTCTCGCTAGCGAGACCTACAATGAGCAGTTCTTC CASSLAILASETYNEQFF
NA NA TRBJ2-5 TRBV7-8 TGTGCCAGCAGCTTCGGGGGCGGGCAGACGGAGACCCAGTACTTC CASSFGGGQTETQYF